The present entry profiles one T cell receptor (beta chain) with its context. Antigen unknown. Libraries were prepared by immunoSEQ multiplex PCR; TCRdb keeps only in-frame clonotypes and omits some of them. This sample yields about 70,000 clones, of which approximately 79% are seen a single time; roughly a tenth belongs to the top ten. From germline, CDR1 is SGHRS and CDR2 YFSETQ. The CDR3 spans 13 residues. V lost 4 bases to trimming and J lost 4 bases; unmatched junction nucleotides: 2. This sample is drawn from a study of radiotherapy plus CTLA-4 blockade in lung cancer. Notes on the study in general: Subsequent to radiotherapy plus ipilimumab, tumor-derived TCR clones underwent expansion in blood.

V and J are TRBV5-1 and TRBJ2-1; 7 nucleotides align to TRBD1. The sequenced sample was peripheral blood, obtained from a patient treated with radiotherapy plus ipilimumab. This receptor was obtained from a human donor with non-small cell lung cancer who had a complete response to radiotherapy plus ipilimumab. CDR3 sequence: CASSTGQYNEQFF. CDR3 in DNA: TGCGCCAGCAGCACGGGACAGTACAATGAGCAGTTCTTC.